This T cell receptor (beta chain) was identified during a study of blood T cell repertoires in COVID-19. On the study more broadly: Specimens from acute and convalescent COVID-19 originated in the United States, Italy and Spain. T cells, B-cell-depleted T cells, or PBMCs supplied cDNA or gDNA.

In the original processing: For nucleated cells, counts were estimated from reference gene primer amplification. The protocol was immunoSEQ multiplex PCR, while the TCRdb copy is restricted to in-frame clones and leaves out a portion. The V and J calls and clone size are taken from that table; D and trimming were inferred from the DNA. The sample records some 29,000 clones, over 70% being singletons. The germline V gene encodes CDR1 SGHDN and CDR2 FVKESK. The length of the CDR3 is 19 residues. A word on this clone: Germline is not matched at one junction end, which may reflect a read error.

The V gene is TRBV14, the J gene TRBJ1-4, with 7 nucleotides matching TRBD1. This clonotype was obtained from a woman aged 70-85 years with acute or convalescent COVID-19. The sequenced sample was peripheral blood. The CDR3 loop reads CASSQEGGRWTVSNEKLFF. CDR3 sequence (DNA): TGTGCCAGCAGCCAAGAAGGGGGCCGTTGGACAGTCTCTAATGAGAAACTGTTTTTT.